This TCR beta chain was sequenced for a study of T-cell memory formation after mild COVID-19. V was cut by 2 bases and J by 5 bases, with 15 bases left in between. This CDR3 region has 14 residues. Germline CDR1 DFQATT, CDR2 SNEGSKA (reference sequence). TCRdb itself ran the 5' RACE reads through MiXCR, one entry per CDR3 protein. The table includes 430,000 or so distinct CDR3 sequences, around 27% detected once. The chain joins TRBV20-1 to TRBJ2-5; D could derive from TRBD1 or TRBD2 (5 bases each). Sequenced sample: PBMCs or a T cell subset sorted from them (not recorded which). The receptor's source is an adult woman who had mild COVID-19 (a few samples of this study predate the infection). Cell type and time point are not known. This chain's CDR3 is CSARRGGSAETQYF. The CDR3 coding sequence is TGCAGTGCTAGACGGGGCGGCTCTGCGGAGACCCAGTACTTC.